This section outlines one T cell receptor beta chain sequence together with its context. The data were obtained in a study of blood T cell repertoires in COVID-19. Study as a whole: The samples span acute and convalescent COVID-19 from the United States, Italy and Spain.

Assay: immunoSEQ multiplex PCR; the TCRdb copy retains only in-frame clones and omits some. The data contain about 350,000 clones, about 88% of them singletons. The sample was PBMCs or T cells enriched from blood (not recorded which). The sequence came from a young woman who had recovered from COVID-19.

The CDR3 region has the DNA TGTGCCAGCAGCTTAGCGTCAGGCTCTGGGGCCAACGTCCTGACTTTC. Its protein product is CASSLASGSGANVLTF. This sequence joins TRBV7-2 and TRBJ2-6; no definite D call. Trimming took off 0 bases at V and 0 bases at J, with 6 bases between the two ends. The V gene's germline CDR1 is SGHTA and CDR2 FQGNSA. CDR3 length: 16 amino acids.